This T cell receptor (beta chain) came from a study of OX40 agonist ivuxolimab in advanced cancers. Study-wide context: Patients were dosed intravenously with ivuxolimab at 0.01 to 10 mg/kg every 2 weeks. Hepatocellular carcinoma, melanoma, renal cell or head and neck cancer was diagnosed in the dose-escalation patients. At under 85% male, the cohort had a mean age of about 55 years, ranging from about 20 to 90.

This clone has just a few counts. Profiled with immunoSEQ multiplex PCR; TCRdb holds only in-frame clones, not every one. This sample carries about 130,000 clones, 85% to 95% of them seen once, and the ten largest clones take approximately 0.99%. V lost 7 bases and J 8 bases, leaving 8 bases between the germline ends. This CDR3 is built from 11 residues. From germline, CDR1 is SGHAT and CDR2 FQNNGV. The genes are TRBV11-2 and TRBJ1-4, with D hard to call. The sequencing here drew on CD4+ or CD8+ T cells sorted from blood, taken in a trial of the OX40 agonist ivuxolimab. This receptor was identified in an adult with an advanced solid tumor such as melanoma, head and neck, liver or kidney cancer. The CDR3 region has the DNA TGTGCCAGCACTGGTGTAGAAAAACTGTTTTTT. Amino acid sequence: CASTGVEKLFF.